This T cell receptor beta chain emerged from a study of T cell changes during pregnancy in multiple sclerosis. Trimming removed 0 bases at V and 4 bases at J, with 22 bases between. There are 18 residues in the CDR3. Germline V gives CDR1 GTSNPN, CDR2 SVGIG (reference sequence). Sequenced by immunoSEQ multiplex PCR; TCRdb stores in-frame clones only, minus some. The data show tens of thousands of clones, with 90% to 95% seen just once and roughly 0.67% held by the top ten. Specimen: CD4+ T cells from peripheral blood mononuclear cells, collected in the third trimester of pregnancy. V gene TRBV30 combines with J gene TRBJ2-1; D is perhaps TRBD2 (6 bases). The sequence derives from a female donor with multiple sclerosis, enrolled in a pregnancy study. Here the CDR3 DNA reads TGTGCCTGGAGTGTACGATGGGTGCGGGACGGAGCATACAATGAGCAGTTCTTC. Encoded protein: CAWSVRWVRDGAYNEQFF.